This T cell receptor beta chain stems from a study of blood T cell repertoires in COVID-19. Study-level information: Samples taken during acute and convalescent COVID-19 were collected in the United States, Italy and Spain. T cells, B-cell-depleted T cells, or PBMCs provided the cDNA or gDNA that served as material.

While infection was still active, Seattle patients were enrolled and then followed longitudinally. Losses at the gene ends were 0 bases for V and 3 bases for J; bases not matched to a gene: 5. This CDR3 is built from 16 residues. Germline values: CDR1 MGHRA, CDR2 YSYEKL. Study processing details: Reference gene primer amplification in the assay estimated nucleated cell counts. Using immunoSEQ multiplex PCR, the repertoire was profiled, and TCRdb retains in-frame clones only, with some absent. The V and J calls and clone size are taken from that table; D and trimming were inferred from the DNA. Of 250,000 to 400,000 clones listed, around 90% are singletons.

The material sequenced was peripheral blood. The chain uses TRBV4-1 and TRBJ2-1; 7 bases align to TRBD1. The origin of this receptor is a woman aged 30 to 39 with COVID-19, enrolled during active disease. In nucleotides, the CDR3 is TGCGCCAGCAGCCAAGATCCGGGACAGCTCTACAATGAGCAGTTCTTC. This encodes CASSQDPGQLYNEQFF.